This TCR beta chain is drawn from a study of blood T cell repertoires in COVID-19 (dated by TCRdb to 2018 to 2020). General notes on the study: The collaborator samples originated in the United States, Italy and Spain and spanned the acute and convalescent phases of COVID-19. The dataset comprised deeply sampled blood TCRbeta repertoires from subjects exposed to, actively infected with, or recovered from COVID-19. Samples came from the ongoing ImmuneRACE study (first 160 participants) plus 1,254 subjects from 6 global collaborators. Where HLA class I and class II types were available, the types were taken from metadata supplied by the sample provider, not from assay-based typing. The prospective study material was composed of cDNA or gDNA derived from T cells, B-cell-depleted T cells, or PBMCs. Nearly every sample came with metadata listing a de-identified subject ID, COVID-19 status, age in years and sex. The repertoires were made available in a free public database intended to serve as a resource for research on the immune response to SARS-CoV-2. The full study reports these points: The amount of clinical and demographic metadata varied by source and participant and was provided uncurated.

The immunoSEQ Assay, a bias-controlled multiplex PCR, was used to amplify TCRbeta CDR3 regions from genomic DNA. Per the authors' processing: Nucleated cell counts per sample were estimated from amplification of reference gene primers within the assay. To quantify the absolute abundance of each unique TCRbeta CDR3 rearrangement, sequence reads were collapsed and filtered. For each sample, productive Simpson clonality was calculated as the square root of Simpson's diversity index across productive rearrangements. TCRdb re-hosts the immuneACCESS table, in-frame sequences only. Its copies lack some clones; in the studies checked, an unresolved V gene accounts for under half of them, and the cause for the rest is not known. The V and J calls and clone size were taken over from that table, and D and trimming were inferred from the DNA. This sample holds about 160,000 clones; 70% to 80% were observed only once. Roughly 8.3% of the sample rests with the top ten.

A note on this clone: Its recognized antigen is unknown. Per-nucleotide qualities are absent, and no much larger clonotype sits a single base away.

Whole blood was collected in K2EDTA tubes by collaborating institutions according to the institutions' own protocols. For TCRbeta analysis, collaborator samples were shipped as frozen whole blood, as isolated PBMCs, or as DNA extracted from either sample type. From the cysteine through the phenylalanine, the CDR3 covers 12 amino acids. Just CDR3 DNA is preserved here, 36 bases in frame from base 1. V and J are truncated by 5 bases and 9 bases respectively, leaving an intervening sequence of 11 bases. The CDR1 and CDR2 encoded by the germline V gene (reference sequence) are SEHNR and FQNEAQ. This TCR derives from a man aged 55 to 70 with acute or convalescent COVID-19. Here the chain combines TRBV7-9 and TRBJ1-5; there is no confident call for the D gene. Sequenced: peripheral blood. The nucleotides read TGTGCCAGCAGCCCCGGAGCCGGGCCCCAGCATTTT. This is translated as CASSPGAGPQHF.